This passage covers 32 T cell receptor beta chains from one sample sequenced in a study of preoperative IRX-2 immunotherapy in early breast cancer. The treatment denotes: preoperative locoregional IRX-2 cytokine immunotherapy. Sequencing used immunoSEQ multiplex PCR; TCRdb keeps in-frame clones, though not all of them. Among around 29,000 clones listed, around 90% were seen once. Sampling was done from a patient treated with IRX-2 immunotherapy. Receptors were obtained from a human donor with breast cancer.

The V gene is TRBV19, the J gene TRBJ2-5; no clear D gene. This CDR3 region has 12 residues. Trimming removed 4 bases from V and 0 bases from J, with 3 bases in between. CDR1 is LNHDA and CDR2 is SQIVND in the germline V gene (reference sequence). CDR3 nucleotide sequence: TGTGCCAGTAGTAAAAACCAAGAGACCCAGTACTTC. Its translation is CASSKNQETQYF.

This clone has a single count. J is TRBJ2-2 and V is TRBV5-1; TRBD2 aligns across 7 bases. Unmatched junction bases numbered 2, after V lost 0 bases and J lost 3 bases. Germline CDR1 and CDR2: SGHRS and YFSETQ. CDR3 length equals 15 residues. The CDR3 protein is CASSLVGGDTGELFF. The CDR3, as DNA: TGCGCCAGCAGCTTGGTTGGGGGGGACACCGGGGAGCTGTTTTTT.

The chain is built from TRBV7-2 and TRBJ2-4; 7 bases match TRBD2. CDR3 length: 15 residues. CDR1 SGHTA and CDR2 FQGNSA come from the germline V gene. Trimming took 5 bases from V and 7 from J; bases not matched to a gene: 11. The CDR3 region has the DNA TGTGCCAGCAGCCGACTCGGACTAGACGATAACATTCAGTACTTC. Protein: CASSRLGLDDNIQYF. The entire variable domain, with the rest obtained from reference TRBV7-2 and TRBJ2-4, is as follows: GAGVSQSPSNKVTEKGKDVELRCDPISGHTALYWYRQSLGQGLEFLIYFQGNSAPDKSGLPSDRFSAERTGGSVSTLTIQRTQQEDSAVYLCASSRLGLDDNIQYFGAGTRLSVL.

A remark on this clone: The sample carries other DNA sequences with the same CDR3. The CDR3 region has the DNA TGTGCCAGCTCACCCGGGACAGGGTCCTACGAGCAGTACTTC. Translating it yields CASSPGTGSYEQYF. This chain connects TRBV18 to TRBJ2-7; 9 positions agree with TRBD1. Germline V CDR1 and CDR2: KGHSH, LQKENI. CDR3 length equals 14 residues. V lost 3 bases, J lost 1 base, and 1 base stayed unmatched.

This rearrangement joins TRBV18 to TRBJ2-6; no reliable D call. Germline values: CDR1 KGHSH, CDR2 LQKENI. The CDR3 consists of 15 residues. The V end was cut by 2 bases, the J end by 0 bases, with 5 bases between. CDR3 residues: CASSPGSSGANVLTF. DNA for the CDR3: TGTGCCAGCTCACCAGGTAGCTCTGGGGCCAACGTCCTGACTTTC. The full variable domain, rest sourced from reference TRBV18 and TRBJ2-6, is NAGVMQNPRHLVRRRGQEARLRCSPMKGHSHVYWYRQLPEEGLKFMVYLQKENIIDESGMPKERFSAEFPKEGPSILRIQQVVRGDSAAYFCASSPGSSGANVLTFGAGSRLTVL.

The genes are TRBV4-1 and TRBJ2-1; 13 nucleotides align to TRBD2. J lost 10 bases, V lost 3 bases, and 12 bases had no gene match. Germline CDR1 MGHRA, CDR2 YSYEKL. The CDR3 contains 17 residues. CDR3 in amino acids: CASSHPGLAGARWEQFF. CDR3 DNA: TGCGCCAGCAGCCATCCCGGACTAGCGGGAGCTCGATGGGAGCAGTTCTTC.

This chain joins TRBV25-1 and TRBJ2-3; 10 bases line up with TRBD2. Germline V CDR1 and CDR2: MGHDK, SYGVNS. The CDR3 contains 17 residues. Unmatched junction bases numbered 9, after V lost 5 bases and J lost 1 base. CDR3 amino acids: CASSFSLAGLGTDTQYF. CDR3 coding DNA: TGTGCCAGCAGTTTCTCACTAGCGGGATTGGGCACAGATACGCAGTATTTT.

The V call is TRBV11-2, the J call TRBJ2-7; no clear D gene. Germline CDR1 reads SGHAT; CDR2 reads FQNNGV. The V and J ends lost 4 bases and 5 bases respectively, with 21 bases between them. This CDR3 spans 16 amino acids. CDR3 sequence: CASSSRTGPLSNEQYF. CDR3 bases: TGTGCCAGCAGCTCCCGCACTGGGCCACTCAGCAACGAGCAGTACTTC.

The chain is built from TRBV6-1 and TRBJ2-1, with 7 bases fitting TRBD2. Germline CDR1 and CDR2: MNHNS and SASEGT. J was trimmed by 9 bases and V by 2 bases; bases with no gene match: 7. The CDR3 extends over 14 amino acids. CDR3 coding DNA: TGTGCCAGCAGTGAACGTGGGAGGGGCGGTGAGCAGTTCTTC. This sequence encodes CASSERGRGGEQFF.

The V call is TRBV30, the J call TRBJ2-7; D remains unclear. The V end lost 5 bases, the J end lost 0 bases, and 14 bases lay between the germline ends. This CDR3 contains 14 residues. Looked up from germline, CDR1 is GTSNPN and CDR2 is SVGIG (reference sequence). DNA of the CDR3: TGTGCCTGGGCGACTCGGATAACCTCCTACGAGCAGTACTTC. Translation: CAWATRITSYEQYF.

The J gene is TRBJ1-5, the V gene TRBV5-1; D is unresolved. The V gene's germline CDR1 is SGHRS and CDR2 YFSETQ. This CDR3 has 13 residues. The V end lost 4 bases, the J end lost 8 bases, and 13 bases lay between the germline ends. CDR3 protein: CASSRDLYEPQHF. In DNA, the CDR3 is TGCGCCAGCAGCAGGGATCTCTATGAGCCCCAGCATTTT.

V gene TRBV6-5 combines with J gene TRBJ2-7; no definite D call. Germline CDR1 and CDR2: MNHEY and SVGAGI. The CDR3 is 10 amino acids. For the CDR3, the DNA is TGTGCGAACCTCTCCTACGAGCAGTACTTC. The encoded protein is CANLSYEQYF.

The CDR3 DNA is TGTGCCTGGAGTGCTAGCGGGGTCACAGATACGCAGTATTTT. It is translated as CAWSASGVTDTQYF. J is TRBJ2-3 and V is TRBV30; TRBD2 matches at 9 bases. Unmatched junction bases numbered 1, after V lost 1 base and J lost 2 bases. Germline loops: CDR1 GTSNPN, CDR2 SVGIG (reference sequence). The CDR3 is 14 residues long. The entire variable domain, with the rest obtained from reference TRBV30 and TRBJ2-3, is as follows: SQTIHQWPATLVQPVGSPLSLECTVEGTSNPNLYWYRQAAGRGLQLLFYSVGIGQISSEVPQNLSASRPQDRQFILSSKKLLLSDSGFYLCAWSASGVTDTQYFGPGTRLTVL.

The chain combines TRBV7-9 with TRBJ2-7; D may match TRBD1 or TRBD2 (5 bases each). Germline lookup yields CDR1 SEHNR and CDR2 FQNEAQ (reference sequence). This CDR3 has 16 residues. Trimming took off 5 bases at V and 1 base at J, with 18 bases between the two ends. CDR3: CASSPNPGTSSYEQYF. Written as DNA, the CDR3 is TGTGCCAGCAGCCCCAACCCCGGGACGTCATCCTACGAGCAGTACTTC.

The V gene is TRBV25-1, the J gene TRBJ2-1, with a tentative D call TRBD2 (5 bases). Trimming removed 5 bases at V and 8 bases at J, with 7 bases between. Germline-derived CDR1 and CDR2 are MGHDK and SYGVNS. The length of the CDR3 is 11 residues. The chain's CDR3 is CASSSGHEQFF. In DNA, the CDR3 is TGTGCCAGCAGTAGCGGTCATGAGCAGTTCTTC.

This rearrangement joins TRBV28 to TRBJ1-2; the match to TRBD1 covers 9 bases. Germline CDR1 is MDHEN and CDR2 is SYDVKM. This CDR3 has 16 amino acids. The ends lost 8 bases at V and 3 bases at J; junction bases unmatched: 13. CDR3 region: CASVRQGGFSYYGYTF. The CDR3, as DNA: TGTGCCAGCGTACGACAGGGGGGGTTTTCGTACTATGGCTACACCTTC.

V and J are TRBV7-2 and TRBJ2-5, with 7 bases lining up with TRBD2. Losses at the gene ends were 5 bases for V and 5 bases for J; bases not matched to a gene: 11. Germline assignment: CDR1 SGHTA and CDR2 FQGNSA. The CDR3 covers 15 residues. The CDR3 nucleotides read TGTGCCAGCAGCCCTAGCGGCCTAGTGGGGGAGACCCAGTACTTC. This translates into CASSPSGLVGETQYF.

The chain has TRBV28 and TRBJ2-5; a possible D gene is TRBD1 (6 bases). The germline CDR1 and CDR2 sequences are MDHEN and SYDVKM. The length of the CDR3 is 16 residues. V was cut by 5 bases and J by 5 bases, with 21 bases left in between. CDR3 in amino acids: CASSMSGTRGGETQYF. The CDR3 DNA reads TGTGCCAGCAGTATGTCCGGGACCAGGGGCGGGGAGACCCAGTACTTC. The full variable domain, rest sourced from reference TRBV28 and TRBJ2-5, is DVKVTQSSRYLVKRTGEKVFLECVQDMDHENMFWYRQDPGLGLRLIYFSYDVKMKEKGDIPEGYSVSREKKERFSLILESASTNQTSMYLCASSMSGTRGGETQYFGPGTRLLVL.

This chain uses TRBV28 with TRBJ1-2; the D gene is possibly TRBD1 (5 bases). The length of the CDR3 is 15 residues. Germline V CDR1 and CDR2: MDHEN, SYDVKM. Between the trimmed V and J ends, which lost 4 bases and 4 bases, there was a span of 16 bases. CDR3 bases: TGTGCCAGCAGTTGGGGACGGGTTGAGATCTATGGCTACACCTTC. Protein sequence: CASSWGRVEIYGYTF.

J is TRBJ2-7 and V is TRBV7-9, with TRBD1 matching 12 bases. The CDR3 sequence is 15 residues long. CDR1 and CDR2 from the germline V gene are SEHNR and FQNEAQ (reference sequence). The V gene end was trimmed by 6 bases and the J gene end by 5 bases; junction bases not matched to a gene: 8. The CDR3 is CASSSPGQGANEQYF. The CDR3 nucleotides are TGTGCCAGCAGTTCCCCGGGACAGGGGGCGAACGAGCAGTACTTC.

The genes are TRBV7-2 and TRBJ2-5; 9 bases fit TRBD1. The DNA end lines up better with TRBJ2-7; the J call may be wrong. The CDR3 extends over 14 amino acids. Germline V gives CDR1 SGHTA, CDR2 FQGNSA. The CDR3 DNA sequence: TGTGCCAGCAGCCTCGGGACAGGGAACTACGAGCAGTACTTC. This gives the protein CASSLGTGNYEQYF.

The J gene is TRBJ2-3, the V gene TRBV19; the D gene is possibly TRBD2 (5 bases). The germline V and J ends were trimmed by 5 bases and 6 bases, with 15 bases remaining between them. Looked up from germline, CDR1 is LNHDA and CDR2 is SQIVND (reference sequence). The CDR3 runs to 14 residues. The CDR3 DNA reads as TGTGCCAGTAGTCCCGGGAACAGCCTGGATACGCAGTATTTT. Its protein product is CASSPGNSLDTQYF.

There are a few counts of this clone. The same CDR3 arises from other DNA sequences in this sample as well. The chain links TRBV19 to TRBJ1-2; 10 positions agree with TRBD1. J gave up 2 bases and V 5 bases, and 2 bases lay outside the gene matches. This CDR3 comprises 14 residues. Germline values: CDR1 LNHDA, CDR2 SQIVND (reference sequence). CDR3 in DNA: TGTGCCAGTAGTTCGACAGGGGGCAACTATGGCTACACCTTC. Amino acid sequence: CASSSTGGNYGYTF.

This chain links TRBV5-1 with TRBJ2-5; 9 bases map to TRBD2. After removal of 4 bases from V and 0 bases from J, the junction contained 1 base not matched to a gene. CDR1 is SGHRS, CDR2 YFSETQ, per germline. The CDR3 contains 14 residues. The DNA of the CDR3 is TGCGCCAGCAGCCTAGCGGGGTACCAAGAGACCCAGTACTTC. This gives the protein CASSLAGYQETQYF.

As for this clone: At one end, the junction sequence differs from germline, possibly due to a read error. The chain is built from TRBV5-1 and TRBJ2-7; 7 nucleotides agree with TRBD1. Per the germline V gene, CDR1 is SGHRS and CDR2 is YFSETQ. The CDR3 covers 15 residues. The CDR3 coding sequence is TGCGCCAGCAGCTTAGGGGGTACAGGGGCATACGGGCAGTACTTC. Residues: CASSLGGTGAYGQYF.

This clone appeared a single time. The chain has TRBV6-6 and TRBJ1-1, with 8 bases aligning to TRBD1. V lost 7 bases, J lost 0 bases, and 10 bases stayed unmatched. CDR1 MNHNY and CDR2 SVGAGI come from the germline V gene (reference sequence). The CDR3 extends over 16 amino acids. DNA of the CDR3: TGTGCCAGCAAGCATTGGACAGGGTTGATGAACACTGAAGCTTTCTTT. Protein product: CASKHWTGLMNTEAFF.

The genes are TRBV13 and TRBJ1-1, with D uncertain. The CDR3 covers 14 residues. CDR1 and CDR2 from the germline V gene are PRHDT and FYEKMQ (reference sequence). V gave up 5 bases and J gave up 0 bases, with 10 bases separating them. This CDR3 is CASSETTVNTEAFF. Written as DNA, the CDR3 is TGTGCCAGCAGCGAAACTACAGTGAACACTGAAGCTTTCTTT. The complete variable domain, with remaining parts taken from reference TRBV13 and TRBJ1-1, reads AAGVIQSPRHLIKEKRETATLKCYPIPRHDTVYWYQQGPGQDPQFLISFYEKMQSDKGSIPDRFSAQQFSDYHSELNMSSLELGDSALYFCASSETTVNTEAFFGQGTRLTVV.

The chain recombines TRBV7-2 with TRBJ1-2; D remains ambiguous. This CDR3 has 12 residues. Germline V gene data show CDR1 as SGHTA and CDR2 as FQGNSA. With 5 bases removed from V and 5 bases from J, the gap between germline ends came to 9 bases. CDR3 DNA sequence: TGTGCCAGCAGCAAAACCGGATATGGCTACACCTTC. Its translation: CASSKTGYGYTF.

The gene calls are TRBV5-1 and TRBJ1-1; no definite D call. The V end was cut by 1 base, the J end by 2 bases, with 6 bases between. The CDR3 length is 13 residues. Germline CDR1 reads SGHRS; CDR2 reads YFSETQ. The CDR3 bases are TGCGCCAGCAGCTTGATGCCTAACACTGAAGCTTTCTTT. The encoded protein is CASSLMPNTEAFF.

This chain uses TRBV19 with TRBJ1-5; TRBD1 is a possible D gene (6 bases). The germline V and J ends were trimmed by 6 bases and 3 bases, with 9 bases remaining between them. Germline assignment: CDR1 LNHDA and CDR2 SQIVND (reference sequence). This CDR3 comprises 13 residues. For the CDR3, the DNA is TGTGCCAGTAGCAGGACAGCCAATCAGCCCCAGCATTTT. Residues: CASSRTANQPQHF.

The chain combines TRBV5-1 with TRBJ1-1, with D unclear. V was cut by 5 bases and J by 0 bases, with 11 bases left in between. The length of the CDR3 is 14 residues. Germline CDR1 is SGHRS and CDR2 is YFSETQ. This chain's CDR3 is CASRMNVVNTEAFF. The CDR3 DNA reads as TGCGCCAGCAGAATGAATGTTGTGAACACTGAAGCTTTCTTT.

The chain has TRBV5-1 and TRBJ2-7; a weak D match, TRBD2 (6 bases). This CDR3 has 17 amino acids. CDR1 SGHRS and CDR2 YFSETQ come from the germline V gene. V lost 1 base and J lost 0, with 17 bases in between. The CDR3 nucleotides are TGCGCCAGCAGCTTGACCGCCGGGACGGGGGACTCCTACGAGCAGTACTTC. It yields the protein CASSLTAGTGDSYEQYF.